This T cell receptor (beta chain) was found in a study of blood T cell repertoires in COVID-19 (dated by TCRdb to the early 2020s). Regarding the study in general: Samples from collaborators originated in the United States, Italy and Spain and spanned both the acute and convalescent phases of COVID-19. Where HLA class I and class II types were available, the types were taken from metadata supplied by the sample provider, not from assay-based typing. The material from the prospective study consisted of cDNA or gDNA derived from T cells, B-cell-depleted T cells, or PBMCs. The samples were drawn from the first 160 participants of the ongoing ImmuneRACE study and from about 1,200 subjects provided by 6 global collaborators. The sample metadata nearly always contained a de-identified subject ID, COVID-19 status, age in years and sex. The repertoires were released in a freely available public database intended as a resource for research on the immune response to SARS-CoV-2. Deeply sampled blood TCRbeta repertoires from subjects exposed to, actively infected with, or recovered from COVID-19 were included in the dataset.

Regarding this clone: No antigen is known for it. No much larger clone is present one base from it, and per-base qualities are unavailable.

The research as a whole found: How much clinical and demographic metadata was included differed by source and by participant, and the metadata was provided uncurated.

The collaborating institutions used their own protocols to collect whole blood in K2EDTA tubes. For TCRbeta analysis, collaborators shipped samples as frozen whole blood, isolated PBMCs, or DNA extracted from either of those sample types. At the junction V is shortened by 1 base and J by 10 bases, with 11 bases in between. The CDR3 has 13 amino acids, counting the end cysteine and phenylalanine. Only CDR3 DNA remains: 39 bases, in frame from the first base. As encoded in the germline V gene (reference sequence), CDR1 is LGHDT while CDR2 is YNNKEL. TCRbeta CDR3 regions were amplified from genomic DNA by means of the immunoSEQ Assay, a bias-controlled multiplex PCR. The original pipeline was this. Within the assay, amplification of reference gene primers was used to estimate how many nucleated cells each sample contained. To quantify the absolute abundance of each unique TCRbeta CDR3 rearrangement, sequence reads were collapsed and filtered. For each sample, productive Simpson clonality was calculated by taking the square root of Simpson's diversity index across productive rearrangements. TCRdb took over this immuneACCESS table, retaining in-frame rearrangements with V and J assigned. Such tables are incomplete; in checked studies, under half of the missing clones stem from an unresolved V gene, and the remainder is unexplained. From that table come the V and J calls and clone size; the DNA was used to work out D and trimming. This sample has approximately 76,000 clones in its table, and roughly four fifths of those were observed once. Roughly 11% of the sample is in the top ten clones.

This clonotype was sampled from a man between 50 and 59 years old with acute or convalescent COVID-19. Input material: peripheral blood. The chain employs TRBV3-1 (or the pseudogene TRBV3-2) and TRBJ2-1; TRBD2 might be the D gene, on 6 matching bases. The CDR3 amino acid sequence is: CASSQGFGGEQFF. The DNA is as follows: TGTGCCAGCAGCCAAGGGTTTGGGGGGGAGCAGTTCTTC.